The TCR beta chain under discussion was sequenced for a study of early T cells in non-severe SARS-CoV-2 infection. Individual cDNA molecules received unique molecular identifiers during library preparation. TCRdb passed the 5' RACE reads through MiXCR, listing each CDR3 protein once. The sample holds 70,000 to 95,000 distinct CDR3 sequences, about 14% seen once. The TCR originated in an adult who was a healthcare worker with PCR-confirmed SARS-CoV-2 infection or an uninfected control (not recorded which). Sequencing was carried out using whole blood.

In DNA, the CDR3 is TGTGCCAGCAGCTTAGGTTTCTTCGGGGGGGTTTACAATGAGCAGTTCTTC. It specifies CASSLGFFGGVYNEQFF. J is TRBJ2-1 and V is TRBV7-2, with 8 bases identical to TRBD2. Germline trimming cut 1 base from V and 4 bases from J; bases unmatched to any gene: 9. Germline values: CDR1 SGHTA, CDR2 FQGNSA. CDR3 length: 17 amino acids.